These T cell receptor beta chains were read from a single sample in a study of blood T cell repertoires in COVID-19. Clones were read by immunoSEQ multiplex PCR, and TCRdb kept only the in-frame ones, dropping some. The sample shows roughly 87,000 clones, roughly 84% of them seen only once. The sample was peripheral blood. These receptor sequences come from a woman aged 55-69 years with acute or convalescent COVID-19. CDR3s include the opening cysteine and the closing phenylalanine or tryptophan. D genes are given only for firm matches. The listing skips clone size in some rows; elsewhere it reads once, few, many or a size class.

clone_size | j_call | v_call | d_call | cdr3_nt | cdr3_aa
- | TRBJ1-3 | TRBV6-1 | - | TGTGCCAGCAGTGAACCGGTCTCTGGAAACACCATATATTTT | CASSEPVSGNTIYF
- | TRBJ1-1 | TRBV7-2 | - | TGTGCCAGCAGCTTAGTTGCAGGGAACACTGAAGCTTTCTTT | CASSLVAGNTEAFF
once | TRBJ1-1 | TRBV4-1 | - | TGCGCCAGCAGCCAAGATAGGTCGGCTGGACAGATGAACACTGAAGCTTTCTTT | CASSQDRSAGQMNTEAFF
- | TRBJ2-1 | TRBV5-6 | TRBD2 | TGTGCCAGCAGCTTAGGACTAGCGGGGGCCAACTACAATGAGCAGTTCTTC | CASSLGLAGANYNEQFF
- | TRBJ1-6 | TRBV7-9 | - | TGTGCCAGCAGCTTCCAGGGGTTGCGTTCACCCCTCCACTTT | CASSFQGLRSPLHF
- | TRBJ1-5 | TRBV7-8 | - | TGTGCCAGCAGCTTATCTTTGGCATATAGCAATCAGCCCCAGCATTTT | CASSLSLAYSNQPQHF
- | TRBJ2-1 | TRBV5-1 | TRBD2 | TGCGCCAGCAGCTCCCAGACTAGCGGGGGATACAATGAGCAGTTCTTC | CASSSQTSGGYNEQFF
- | TRBJ1-1 | TRBV3-1/TRBV3-2 | TRBD1 | TGTGCCAGCAGCAAAGGGACAGGGGGGACTGAAGCTTTCTTT | CASSKGTGGTEAFF
- | TRBJ2-5 | TRBV9 | TRBD2 | TGTGCCAGCAGCGTTATTCCGAGCGGGGGGGCAGAGACCCAGTACTTC | CASSVIPSGGAETQYF
- | TRBJ1-5 | TRBV27 | TRBD1 | TGTGCCAGCAGTTTTGCGGACAGGGTAAATCAGCCCCAGCATTTT | CASSFADRVNQPQHF
- | TRBJ2-3 | TRBV6-5 | TRBD2 | TGTGCCAGCAGTTACCTGGGGCTAGCGGGGGCAGATACGCAGTATTTT | CASSYLGLAGADTQYF
- | TRBJ1-1 | TRBV10-3 | TRBD1 | TGTGCCATCAGTGAGTCGGACAGGGAGGCTACTGAAGCTTTCTTT | CAISESDREATEAFF
- | TRBJ2-1 | TRBV28 | - | TGTGCCAGCAGCAGGTCCCCGGTGGCCAATGAGCAGTTCTTC | CASSRSPVANEQFF
- | TRBJ1-5 | TRBV4-1 | - | TGCGCCAGCAGCCAAGATCGTCTGGGGGCAGAAGGTCAGCCCCAGCATTTT | CASSQDRLGAEGQPQHF
few | TRBJ2-5 | TRBV27 | - | TGTGCCAGCGCCAAGGGGCAGGGTCGGGAGACCCAGTACTTC | CASAKGQGRETQYF
- | TRBJ1-2 | TRBV6-5 | - | TGTGCCAGCAGTCACCCCCGGGATGGCTACACCTTC | CASSHPRDGYTF
- | TRBJ2-1 | TRBV11-1 | - | TGTGCCAGCGCCATGGGGGGGGCCACCGTTGGGCAGTTCTTC | CASAMGGATVGQFF
few | TRBJ2-7 | TRBV9 | - | TGTGCCAGCAGCCCGTACATGGGGGGCGAGCAGTACTTC | CASSPYMGGEQYF
once | TRBJ1-3 | TRBV4-1 | TRBD1 | TGCGCCAGCAGCCAGACGACAGGGGGCACTGGAAACACCATATATTTT | CASSQTTGGTGNTIYF
- | TRBJ1-4 | TRBV18 | - | TGTGCCAGCTCACAACAGGGCAAAGATGAAAAACTGTTTTTT | CASSQQGKDEKLFF
- | TRBJ2-1 | TRBV7-2 | TRBD2 | TGTGCCAGCAGCTTAGCGCATATGGGGGGGAATGAGCAGTTCTTC | CASSLAHMGGNEQFF
- | TRBJ2-3 | TRBV11-2 | TRBD2 | TGTGCCAGCAGCTTAGATCCTAGCGGGGGGGCTTGGGATACGCAGTATTTT | CASSLDPSGGAWDTQYF
- | TRBJ1-5 | TRBV18 | TRBD1 | TGTGCCAGCTCACCGACAGGGATTCGGCAGCCCCAGCATTTT | CASSPTGIRQPQHF
- | TRBJ2-7 | TRBV10-3 | - | TGTGCCATGAGACCGGGACTCCAAACGGAGCAGTACTTC | CAMRPGLQTEQYF
once | TRBJ1-2 | TRBV12-3/TRBV12-4 | - | TGTGCCAGCAGTTTGGAGGGGGGGAGCGGCTACACCTTC | CASSLEGGSGYTF
- | TRBJ2-1 | TRBV11-3 | TRBD1 | TGTGCCAGCAGCTTATGGCAGGGGGATGAGCAGTTCTTC | CASSLWQGDEQFF
- | TRBJ1-2 | TRBV28 | - | TGTGCCAGCATCTTGGGGGCATCTAACTATGGCTACACCTTC | CASILGASNYGYTF
- | TRBJ1-1 | TRBV5-1 | TRBD1 | TGCGCCAGCAGCTTACAGGGGATGAACACTGAAGCTTTCTTT | CASSLQGMNTEAFF
- | TRBJ1-2 | TRBV5-6 | - | TGTGCCAGCAGCTTGGAACCAACTAGGAACTATGGCTACACCTTC | CASSLEPTRNYGYTF
- | TRBJ1-4 | TRBV3-1/TRBV3-2 | - | TGTGCCAGCAGCGAACAGGGAAAACTGTTTTTT | CASSEQGKLFF
- | TRBJ1-1 | TRBV28 | TRBD1 | TGTGCCAGCAGTTTGGGACAGGGACCCACTGAAGCTTTCTTT | CASSLGQGPTEAFF
- | TRBJ2-1 | TRBV6-2/TRBV6-3 | TRBD1 | TGTGCCAGCAGCCTACAGGGGTCCCCCTACAATGAGCAGTTCTTC | CASSLQGSPYNEQFF
- | TRBJ1-2 | TRBV28 | - | TGTGCCAGCAGCCAACAGGGTTTTCCCTATGGCTACACCTTC | CASSQQGFPYGYTF
- | TRBJ1-3 | TRBV7-6 | - | TGTGCCAGCAGCTTAGCGTCAGGGTTTGGAAACACCATATATTTT | CASSLASGFGNTIYF
- | TRBJ2-7 | TRBV9 | - | TGTGCCAGCAGCGTAGCCACGGCGGGCGACGAGCAGTACTTC | CASSVATAGDEQYF
- | TRBJ2-7 | TRBV11-3 | TRBD2 | TGTGCCAGCAGCTCTAGGCGGGGAGGGGAGCAGTACTTC | CASSSRRGGEQYF
- | TRBJ2-3 | TRBV11-3 | TRBD2 | TGTGCCAGCAGCCCCTCGTGGGCGGGGGGGGGAAATACGCAGTATTTT | CASSPSWAGGGNTQYF
- | TRBJ1-6 | TRBV9 | - | TGTGCCAGCAGCCTTACAGTATCCTATAATTCACCCCTCCACTTT | CASSLTVSYNSPLHF
- | TRBJ2-7 | TRBV6-1 | - | TGTGCCAGCAGTGAAGTGGGGCGGGGAGCCTACGAGCAGTACTTC | CASSEVGRGAYEQYF
- | TRBJ1-2 | TRBV30 | TRBD1 | TGTGCCTGGGCGACAGGGCCCTCTTATGGCTACACCTTC | CAWATGPSYGYTF
- | TRBJ2-7 | TRBV3-1/TRBV3-2 | - | TGTGCCAGCAGCCCCAGGCCAGACGAGCAGTACTTC | CASSPRPDEQYF
- | TRBJ2-7 | TRBV7-9 | TRBD1 | TGTGCCAGCAGCCTAACCGGGACAGGGGGGTACGAGCAGTACTTC | CASSLTGTGGYEQYF
- | TRBJ1-4 | TRBV28 | TRBD1 | TGTGCCAGCGCAGGGACAGGGGGCTTAAAACTGTTTTTT | CASAGTGGLKLFF